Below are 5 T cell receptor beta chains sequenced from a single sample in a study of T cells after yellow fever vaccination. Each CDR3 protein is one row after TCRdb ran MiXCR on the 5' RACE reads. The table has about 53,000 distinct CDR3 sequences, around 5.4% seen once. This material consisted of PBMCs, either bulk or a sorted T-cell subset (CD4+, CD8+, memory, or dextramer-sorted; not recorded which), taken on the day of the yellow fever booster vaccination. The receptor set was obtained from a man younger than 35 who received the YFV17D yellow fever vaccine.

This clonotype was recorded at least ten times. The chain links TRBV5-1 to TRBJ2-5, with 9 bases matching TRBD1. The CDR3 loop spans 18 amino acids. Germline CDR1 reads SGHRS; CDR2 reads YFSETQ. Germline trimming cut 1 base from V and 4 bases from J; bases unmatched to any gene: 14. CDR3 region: CASSLFPSGQGSGETQYF. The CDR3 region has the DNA TGCGCCAGCAGCTTGTTCCCCTCCGGACAGGGGAGCGGAGAGACCCAGTACTTC.

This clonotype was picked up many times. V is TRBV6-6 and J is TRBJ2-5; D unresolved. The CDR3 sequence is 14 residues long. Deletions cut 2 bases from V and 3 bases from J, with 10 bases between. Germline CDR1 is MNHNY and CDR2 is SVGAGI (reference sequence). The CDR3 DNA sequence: TGTGCCAGCAGTTACAGGTCGGCCGAAGAGACCCAGTACTTC. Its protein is CASSYRSAEETQYF.

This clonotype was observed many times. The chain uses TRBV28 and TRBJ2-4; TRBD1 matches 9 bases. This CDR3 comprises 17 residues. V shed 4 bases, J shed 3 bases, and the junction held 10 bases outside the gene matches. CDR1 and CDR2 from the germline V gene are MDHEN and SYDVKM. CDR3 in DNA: TGTGCCAGCAGTTCCCCCCGGACAGGGGAGAGCAAAAACATTCAGTACTTC. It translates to CASSSPRTGESKNIQYF.

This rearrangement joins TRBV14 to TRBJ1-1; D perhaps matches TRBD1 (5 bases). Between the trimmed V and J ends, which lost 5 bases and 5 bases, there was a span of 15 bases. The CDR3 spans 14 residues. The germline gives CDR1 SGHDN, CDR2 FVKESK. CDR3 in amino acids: CASSYRGGRTEAFF. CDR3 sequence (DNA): TGTGCCAGCAGCTACCGGGGGGGGAGGACTGAAGCTTTCTTT.

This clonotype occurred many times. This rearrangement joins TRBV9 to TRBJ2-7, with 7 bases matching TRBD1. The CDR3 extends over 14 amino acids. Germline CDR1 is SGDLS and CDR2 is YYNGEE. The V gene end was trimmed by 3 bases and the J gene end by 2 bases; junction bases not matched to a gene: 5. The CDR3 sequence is CASSAGDRAYEQYF. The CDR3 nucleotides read TGTGCCAGCAGCGCTGGGGACAGAGCCTACGAGCAGTACTTC. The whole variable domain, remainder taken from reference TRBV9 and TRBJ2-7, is DSGVTQTPKHLITATGQRVTLRCSPRSGDLSVYWYQQSLDQGLQFLIQYYNGEERAKGNILERFSAQQFPDLHSELNLSSLELGDSALYFCASSAGDRAYEQYFGPGTRLTVT.